The clone carrying this T cell receptor (beta chain) was counted only a few times. The sample is drawn from a study of blood T cell repertoires in COVID-19. The data were produced by immunoSEQ multiplex PCR, yet TCRdb's version contains in-frame clones alone and is incomplete. The sample holds hundreds of thousands of clones, 80% to 90% seen once. Germline trimming cut 0 bases from V and 5 bases from J; bases unmatched to any gene: 5. The germline CDR1 and CDR2 sequences are SGHRS and YFSETQ. The CDR3 totals 15 residues. Sequenced sample: PBMCs or T cells enriched from blood (not recorded which). The clonotype originates from a man in his thirties or forties who had recovered from COVID-19. The chain uses TRBV5-1 and TRBJ2-5; 9 bases agree with TRBD2. CDR3 loop: CASSLVVAGVETQYF. The CDR3 DNA sequence: TGCGCCAGCAGCTTGGTAGTAGCGGGAGTTGAGACCCAGTACTTC.